These T cell receptor beta chains were read from a single sample in a study of identifying expanded T cells in peripheral blood. Repertoires were generated with immunoSEQ multiplex PCR, while TCRdb's copy carries only in-frame clones and drops some. The table has 130,000 or so clones, roughly 80% seen once. Material for sequencing was blood. These receptors originate from a person aged 18-69 years in good health. Both conserved end residues are part of each CDR3.

v_call: TRBV11-3
j_call: TRBJ2-1
cdr3_aa: CASSGGYSGASNEQFF

v_call: TRBV5-4
j_call: TRBJ1-5
cdr3_aa: CASSFGREQPQHF

v_call: TRBV27
j_call: TRBJ2-7
cdr3_aa: CASRLGGQGPYEQYF

v_call: TRBV30
j_call: TRBJ2-5
cdr3_aa: CAWSTGGTGARETQYF

v_call: TRBV30
j_call: TRBJ2-7
cdr3_aa: CAWSVLPGPEQYF

v_call: TRBV6-6
j_call: TRBJ2-3
cdr3_aa: CASSPRQGGGADTQYF

v_call: TRBV9
j_call: TRBJ1-4
cdr3_aa: CASSAGQGEKLFF

v_call: TRBV19
j_call: TRBJ1-1
cdr3_aa: CASSIRYGTGRRAEAFF

v_call: TRBV6-6
j_call: TRBJ1-1
cdr3_aa: CATLFSVNTEAFF

v_call: TRBV2
j_call: TRBJ2-1
cdr3_aa: CASRPGTGANEQFF

v_call: TRBV6-5
j_call: TRBJ1-1
cdr3_aa: CASNGPGRTEAFF

v_call: TRBV29-1
j_call: TRBJ2-5
cdr3_aa: CSGGQGYTGGQETQYF

v_call: TRBV6-6
j_call: TRBJ1-2
cdr3_aa: CASSYPPGTGLYGYTF

v_call: TRBV7-9
j_call: TRBJ2-3
cdr3_aa: CASSLVIVDTQYF

v_call: TRBV7-2
j_call: TRBJ1-3
cdr3_aa: CASSLQGRVAGNTIYF

v_call: TRBV28
j_call: TRBJ2-1
cdr3_aa: CASSLRGGPNYNEQFF

v_call: TRBV2
j_call: TRBJ2-6
cdr3_aa: CASSFRRELSSGANVLTF

v_call: TRBV4-1
j_call: TRBJ2-3
cdr3_aa: CASSQLNSYAGPDTQYF

v_call: TRBV7-8
j_call: TRBJ2-5
cdr3_aa: CASSLADRDRETQYF

v_call: TRBV15
j_call: TRBJ1-5
cdr3_aa: CATSREGTGNQPQHF

v_call: TRBV2
j_call: TRBJ2-7
cdr3_aa: CASSGTAGDYEQYF

v_call: TRBV30
j_call: TRBJ1-1
cdr3_aa: CAWSDRGYNTEAFF

v_call: TRBV27
j_call: TRBJ1-6
cdr3_aa: CASSRTAGVRDSPLHF

v_call: TRBV6-1
j_call: TRBJ1-5
cdr3_aa: CASYGGNQPQHF

v_call: TRBV30
j_call: TRBJ2-7
cdr3_aa: CAWSSGVTAYEQYF

v_call: TRBV5-5
j_call: TRBJ1-4
cdr3_aa: CASLQGVRSEKLFF

v_call: TRBV5-6
j_call: TRBJ1-1
cdr3_aa: CATGQGVSAFF

v_call: TRBV28
j_call: TRBJ1-3
cdr3_aa: CASPDRSGNTIYF

v_call: TRBV11-2
j_call: TRBJ2-7
cdr3_aa: CASSPGGGGYEQYF

v_call: TRBV2
j_call: TRBJ2-2
cdr3_aa: CASGGHLNTGELFF

v_call: TRBV7-2
j_call: TRBJ1-1
cdr3_aa: CASSTGQADTEAFF

v_call: TRBV25-1
j_call: TRBJ1-3
cdr3_aa: CASRTGEVNTIYF

v_call: TRBV11-2
j_call: TRBJ2-7
cdr3_aa: CASSLNRRTYEQYF

v_call: TRBV5-4
j_call: TRBJ2-3
cdr3_aa: CASSLGGTDTQYF

v_call: TRBV10-3
j_call: TRBJ1-6
cdr3_aa: CATRQGEPYSPLHF

v_call: TRBV19
j_call: TRBJ2-7
cdr3_aa: CASSFGGLSSYEQYF

v_call: TRBV19
j_call: TRBJ2-2
cdr3_aa: CASNPGPRSGELFF